Below are 19 T cell receptor beta chains sequenced from a single sample in a study of PD-L1 blockade in urothelial cancer. The time point is: peripheral blood 6 weeks after treatment start. Repertoires were generated with immunoSEQ multiplex PCR, while TCRdb's copy carries only in-frame clones and drops some. The table has approximately 110,000 clones, approximately 90% seen once. Sample: PBMCs, taken around atezolizumab (anti-PD-L1) treatment. These receptors were obtained from a man aged 60 to 75 with urothelial cancer.

V gene TRBV14 combines with J gene TRBJ2-1; the match to TRBD2 covers 11 bases. CDR3 length: 17 amino acids. V was pared by 2 bases and J by 6 bases, with 9 bases of the junction left unmatched. Germline assignment: CDR1 SGHDN and CDR2 FVKESK. DNA of the CDR3: TGTGCCAGCAGCCAAAGCAGGGGGACTAGCGGCACCAATGAGCAGTTCTTC. Its translation is CASSQSRGTSGTNEQFF.

The chain combines TRBV29-1 with TRBJ1-1; D uncertain. CDR1 and CDR2 from the germline V gene are SQVTM and ANQGSEA. The germline V and J ends were trimmed by 4 bases and 6 bases, with 12 bases remaining between them. This CDR3 has 12 residues. The CDR3 nucleotides are TGCAGCGTTGGGGGAGGGAGGGCTGAAGCTTTCTTT. Its protein is CSVGGGRAEAFF.

V usage is TRBV5-1 and J usage is TRBJ2-6; D might be TRBD2 (5 bases). Germline V CDR1 and CDR2: SGHRS, YFSETQ. V dropped 6 bases and J dropped 1 base, with 8 bases sitting between them. This CDR3 comprises 14 residues. In DNA, the CDR3 is TGCGCCAGCAACCGGGAATCTGGGGCCAACGTCCTGACTTTC. Protein: CASNRESGANVLTF.

The chain links TRBV4-2 to TRBJ2-3, with 9 bases matching TRBD1. V trimming: 0 bases; J trimming: 0 bases; junction bases outside the gene matches: 4. There are 17 residues in the CDR3. Germline V gene lookup returns CDR1 LGHNA and CDR2 YNFKEQ. Here the CDR3 reads CASSQERGQGSTDTQYF. The CDR3 DNA reads TGTGCCAGCAGCCAAGAACGGGGACAGGGAAGCACAGATACGCAGTATTTT.

The V gene is TRBV7-2, the J gene TRBJ2-2, with D maybe TRBD1 (6 bases). Between the trimmed V and J ends, which lost 8 bases and 0 bases, there was a span of 10 bases. The length of the CDR3 is 14 residues. Germline assignment: CDR1 SGHTA and CDR2 FQGNSA. This CDR3 reads CASGQTSNTGELFF. The CDR3 DNA is TGTGCCAGCGGACAGACTTCGAACACCGGGGAGCTGTTTTTT.

Only one count was recorded for this clone. The chain carries TRBV6-5 and TRBJ2-7, with 10 bases that match TRBD2. Germline loops: CDR1 MNHEY, CDR2 SVGAGI. The CDR3 is 15 residues long. V gave up 5 bases and J gave up 2 bases; unmatched junction bases: 6. The CDR3 here is CASSVALAGTYEQYF. The CDR3 nucleotides are TGTGCCAGCAGTGTTGCACTAGCGGGAACCTACGAGCAGTACTTC.

V gene TRBV5-1 combines with J gene TRBJ2-1; TRBD1 aligns across 9 bases. The CDR3 extends over 14 amino acids. V trimming: 4 bases; J trimming: 7 bases; junction bases outside the gene matches: 6. Germline values: CDR1 SGHRS, CDR2 YFSETQ. In nucleotides, the CDR3 is TGCGCCAGCAGCCGGGGGACAGGGCTAAATGAGCAGTTCTTC. Its translation is CASSRGTGLNEQFF.

The V gene is TRBV14, the J gene TRBJ2-1, with TRBD2 matching 9 bases. The CDR3 spans 17 residues. Germline-derived CDR1 and CDR2 are SGHDN and FVKESK. The ends lost 1 base at V and 0 bases at J; junction bases unmatched: 4. CDR3: CASSQGTSVPSYNEQFF. The CDR3, as DNA: TGTGCCAGCAGCCAAGGGACTAGCGTCCCCTCCTACAATGAGCAGTTCTTC.

The rearrangement joins TRBV5-1 to TRBJ1-2; D is possibly TRBD1 (5 bases). Germline assignment: CDR1 SGHRS and CDR2 YFSETQ. The CDR3 totals 14 residues. V was shortened by 3 bases and J by 2 bases, with 11 bases between the two germline ends. This CDR3 reads CASSWTTSNYGYTF. As DNA, the CDR3 is TGCGCCAGCAGCTGGACAACGTCCAACTATGGCTACACCTTC.

The rearrangement joins TRBV28 to TRBJ1-1, with D possibly TRBD1 on 5 matching bases. Trimming pared 3 bases from V and 5 bases from J, leaving 7 bases between. In germline, CDR1 is MDHEN, CDR2 SYDVKM. The CDR3 runs 12 residues. The chain's CDR3 is CASSFGGTEAFF. CDR3 DNA: TGTGCCAGCAGTTTTGGGGGGACTGAAGCTTTCTTT.

This chain joins TRBV9 and TRBJ1-6, with D possibly matching TRBD1 (5 bases). The V end was cut by 0 bases, the J end by 0 bases, with 13 bases between. The CDR3 covers 18 residues. Germline V lookup: CDR1 SGDLS, CDR2 YYNGEE. CDR3 DNA sequence: TGTGCCAGCAGCGTAGACCCGGGGGTATTCTCCTATAATTCACCCCTCCACTTT. This translates into CASSVDPGVFSYNSPLHF.

The chain combines TRBV11-3 with TRBJ1-2; possible D gene TRBD1, 6 bases. Germline assignment: CDR1 SGHNT and CDR2 YENEEA. V was clipped by 3 bases and J by 4 bases, with 18 bases between them. The CDR3 totals 16 residues. The DNA for the CDR3 is TGTGCCAGCAGCTTGCCACAGGGAGTCTATGGCTATGGCTACACCTTC. This encodes CASSLPQGVYGYGYTF. Supplemented by reference TRBV11-3 and TRBJ1-2, the full variable domain reads EAGVVQSPRYKIIEKKQPVAFWCNPISGHNTLYWYLQNLGQGPELLIRYENEEAVDDSQLPKDRFSAERLKGVDSTLKIQPAELGDSAVYLCASSLPQGVYGYGYTFGSGTRLTVV.

The V gene is TRBV6-6, the J gene TRBJ2-7; D perhaps matches TRBD1 (6 bases). The CDR3 covers 12 residues. In germline, CDR1 is MNHNY, CDR2 SVGAGI (reference sequence). Trimming left V 6 bases short and J 5 bases short, with 11 bases between. The CDR3 DNA sequence: TGTGCCAGCAGACCTCACAGGGACGAGCAGTACTTC. This gives the protein CASRPHRDEQYF.

A remark on this clone: At one of its ends the junction is not consistent with the germline gene, which may arise from a read error. The chain combines TRBV7-7 with TRBJ2-7; 12 bases match TRBD1. The CDR3 contains 15 residues. CDR1 SSHAT and CDR2 FNYEAQ come from the germline V gene (reference sequence). CDR3 sequence: CASSLSGTGGHEQYF. In DNA, the CDR3 is TGTGCTAGCAGCTTGTCCGGGACAGGGGGCCACGAGCAGTACTTC.

CDR3 loop: CASSQDRATQGYEQYF. The CDR3, as DNA: TGTGCCAGCAGCCAAGATAGGGCCACACAGGGTTACGAGCAGTACTTC. This chain connects TRBV4-2 to TRBJ2-7; D is perhaps TRBD1 (6 bases). The CDR3 contains 16 residues. Germline V gene sequence: CDR1 LGHNA, CDR2 YNFKEQ. V lost 0 bases and J lost 4, with 16 bases in between.

The chain combines TRBV28 with TRBJ2-1; 11 bases are shared with TRBD1. The CDR3 is 16 amino acids. Losses at the gene ends were 6 bases for V and 3 bases for J; bases not matched to a gene: 7. Germline loops: CDR1 MDHEN, CDR2 SYDVKM. CDR3 protein: CASSRTGTGGYNEQFF. The CDR3, as DNA: TGTGCCAGCAGCAGAACCGGGACAGGGGGCTACAATGAGCAGTTCTTC.

The V call is TRBV4-2, the J call TRBJ2-3; 14 nucleotides match TRBD2. V dropped 0 bases and J dropped 1; count of bases not matched to a gene: 3. The CDR3 consists of 18 residues. CDR1 is LGHNA and CDR2 is YNFKEQ in the germline V gene. The CDR3 spells CASSQEETSGGGTDTQYF. The CDR3 region has the DNA TGTGCCAGCAGCCAAGAGGAGACTAGCGGGGGGGGCACAGATACGCAGTATTTT.

In its sample, this clone was seen once. The chain's CDR3 is CASSLVGTGGFTDTQYF. CDR3 nucleotide sequence: TGTGCCAGCAGCTTAGTAGGGACAGGGGGATTCACAGATACGCAGTATTTT. V and J are TRBV11-2 and TRBJ2-3; TRBD1 aligns across 11 bases. The CDR3 is 17 amino acids. Trimming at V came to 1 base and at J to 2 bases, leaving 5 bases not matched to a gene. The germline gives CDR1 SGHAT, CDR2 FQNNGV.

The gene calls are TRBV2 and TRBJ2-1, with 10 positions matching TRBD2. Germline assignment: CDR1 SNHLY and CDR2 FYNNEI. With 4 bases clipped from V and 6 bases from J, the junction kept 6 bases outside the gene matches. The CDR3 is made up of 15 amino acids. In DNA form, the CDR3 reads TGTGCCAGCAGTGTCCCCAGCGGGAGGGGCAATGAGCAGTTCTTC. It encodes CASSVPSGRGNEQFF.